This T cell receptor beta chain stems from a study of technical replicates of blood from a few donors. CDR1 is SGHDN, CDR2 FVKESK, per germline. The CDR3 is made up of 15 amino acids. The V and J ends lost 1 base and 2 bases respectively, with 10 bases between them. TCRdb keeps only in-frame clones here, not all; method: immunoSEQ multiplex PCR. The repertoire includes tens of thousands of clones, 75% to 95% of them detected once, and around 0.27% sits in the top ten. Sample: T cells isolated from PBMCs. The sequence was obtained from a human donor in good health. The chain carries TRBV14 and TRBJ2-3, with D possibly being TRBD2 (6 bases). CDR3 sequence (DNA): TGTGCCAGCAGCCAAGGACTAGAGATCACAGATACGCAGTATTTT. Protein sequence: CASSQGLEITDTQYF.